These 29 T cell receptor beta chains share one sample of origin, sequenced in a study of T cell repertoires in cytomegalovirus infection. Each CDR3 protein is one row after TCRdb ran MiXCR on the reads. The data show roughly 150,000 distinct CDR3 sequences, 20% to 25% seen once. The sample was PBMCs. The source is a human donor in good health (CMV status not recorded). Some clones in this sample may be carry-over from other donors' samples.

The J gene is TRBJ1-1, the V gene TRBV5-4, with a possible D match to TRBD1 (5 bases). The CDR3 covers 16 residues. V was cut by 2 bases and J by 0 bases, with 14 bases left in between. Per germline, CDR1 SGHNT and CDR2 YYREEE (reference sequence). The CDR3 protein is CASSFEGPTMNTEAFF. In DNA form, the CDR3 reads TGTGCCAGCAGCTTTGAGGGACCTACTATGAACACTGAAGCTTTCTTT.

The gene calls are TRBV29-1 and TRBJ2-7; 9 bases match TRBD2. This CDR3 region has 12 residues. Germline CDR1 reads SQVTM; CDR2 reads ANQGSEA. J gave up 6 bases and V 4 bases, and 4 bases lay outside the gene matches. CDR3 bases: TGCAGCGTTGGGACTAGCGTAACCGAGCAGTACTTC. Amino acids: CSVGTSVTEQYF.

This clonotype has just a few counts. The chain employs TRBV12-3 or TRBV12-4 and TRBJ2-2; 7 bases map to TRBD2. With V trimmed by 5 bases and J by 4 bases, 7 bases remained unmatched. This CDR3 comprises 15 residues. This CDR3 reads CASSPHGGSTGELFF. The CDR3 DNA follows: TGTGCCAGCAGTCCACACGGGGGGTCCACCGGGGAGCTGTTTTTT.

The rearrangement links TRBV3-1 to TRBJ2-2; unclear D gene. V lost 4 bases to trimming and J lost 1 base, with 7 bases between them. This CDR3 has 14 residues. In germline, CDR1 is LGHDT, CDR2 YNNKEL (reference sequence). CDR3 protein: CASSPGGNTGELFF. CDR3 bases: TGTGCCAGCAGCCCCGGCGGGAACACCGGGGAGCTGTTTTTT.

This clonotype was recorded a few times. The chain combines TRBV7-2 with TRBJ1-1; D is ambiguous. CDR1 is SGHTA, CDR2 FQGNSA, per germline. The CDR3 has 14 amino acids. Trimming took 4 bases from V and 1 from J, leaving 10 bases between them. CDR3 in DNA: TGTGCCAGCAGCTCGTGGGGAAAGAACACTGAAGCTTTCTTT. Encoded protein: CASSSWGKNTEAFF.

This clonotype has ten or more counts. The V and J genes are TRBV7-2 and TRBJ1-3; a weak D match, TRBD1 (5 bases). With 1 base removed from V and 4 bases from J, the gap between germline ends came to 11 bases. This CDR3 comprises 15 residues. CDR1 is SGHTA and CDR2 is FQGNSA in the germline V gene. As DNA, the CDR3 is TGTGCCAGCAGCTTAGGGGACCTCCCAGGAAACACCATATATTTT. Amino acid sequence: CASSLGDLPGNTIYF.

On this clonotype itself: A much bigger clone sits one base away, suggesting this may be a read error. CDR3 sequence: CAISQERGFNSPLHF. The CDR3 region has the DNA TGCGCCATCAGCCAAGAACGGGGGTTTAATTCACCCCTCCACTTT. The chain couples TRBV4-1 to TRBJ1-6; D is perhaps TRBD1 (5 bases). This CDR3 has 15 amino acids. Germline V gene sequence: CDR1 MGHRA, CDR2 YSYEKL.

CDR3 sequence: CASSLYLAANTDTQYF. In DNA, the CDR3 is TGTGCCAGCAGCCTATATCTAGCGGCGAACACAGATACGCAGTATTTT. The chain is built from TRBV5-6 and TRBJ2-3; 7 nucleotides agree with TRBD2. The J segment lost 2 bases and the V segment lost 4 bases, leaving 10 bases of the junction unmatched. From germline, CDR1 is SGHDT and CDR2 YYEEEE. The CDR3 is made up of 16 amino acids.

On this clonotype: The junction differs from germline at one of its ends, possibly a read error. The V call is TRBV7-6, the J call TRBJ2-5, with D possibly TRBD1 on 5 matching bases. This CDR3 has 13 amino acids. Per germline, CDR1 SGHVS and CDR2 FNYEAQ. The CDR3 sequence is CASSRQLQETQYF. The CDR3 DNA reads TGTGCTAGCAGCCGACAGTTACAAGAGACCCAGTACTTC.

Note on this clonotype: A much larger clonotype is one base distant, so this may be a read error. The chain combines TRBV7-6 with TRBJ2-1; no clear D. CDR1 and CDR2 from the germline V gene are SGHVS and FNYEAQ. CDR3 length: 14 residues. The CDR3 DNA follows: TGTGACAGCAGGCCCCCTCCACTGTACAATGAGCAGTTCTTC. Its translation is CDSRPPPLYNEQFF.

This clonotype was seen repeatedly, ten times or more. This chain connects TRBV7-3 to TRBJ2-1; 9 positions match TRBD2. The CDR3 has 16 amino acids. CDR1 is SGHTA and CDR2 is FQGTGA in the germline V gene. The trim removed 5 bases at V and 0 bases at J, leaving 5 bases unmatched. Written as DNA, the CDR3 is TGTGCCAGCAGCAGCGGGGGGCTAAGCTCCTACAATGAGCAGTTCTTC. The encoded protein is CASSSGGLSSYNEQFF.

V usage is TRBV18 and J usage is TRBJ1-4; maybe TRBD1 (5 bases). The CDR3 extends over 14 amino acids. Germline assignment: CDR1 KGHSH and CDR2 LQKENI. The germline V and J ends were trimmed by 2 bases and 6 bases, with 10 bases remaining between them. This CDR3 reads CASSPKLGDEKLFF. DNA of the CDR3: TGTGCCAGCTCACCAAAGCTGGGGGATGAAAAACTGTTTTTT.

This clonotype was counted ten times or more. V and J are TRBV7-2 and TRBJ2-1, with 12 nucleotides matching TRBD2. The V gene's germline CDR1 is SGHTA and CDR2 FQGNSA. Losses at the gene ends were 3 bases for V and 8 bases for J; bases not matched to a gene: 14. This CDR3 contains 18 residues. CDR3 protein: CASSFLASGRAGGDEQFF. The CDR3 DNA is TGTGCCAGCAGCTTTCTGGCTAGCGGGAGGGCGGGTGGAGATGAGCAGTTCTTC.

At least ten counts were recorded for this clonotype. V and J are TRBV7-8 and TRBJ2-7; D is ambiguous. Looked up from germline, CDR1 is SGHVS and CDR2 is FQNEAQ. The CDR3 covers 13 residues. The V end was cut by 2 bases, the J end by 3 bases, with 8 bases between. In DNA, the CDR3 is TGTGCCAGCAGCTTAAGGTCGAACTACGAGCAGTACTTC. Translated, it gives CASSLRSNYEQYF.

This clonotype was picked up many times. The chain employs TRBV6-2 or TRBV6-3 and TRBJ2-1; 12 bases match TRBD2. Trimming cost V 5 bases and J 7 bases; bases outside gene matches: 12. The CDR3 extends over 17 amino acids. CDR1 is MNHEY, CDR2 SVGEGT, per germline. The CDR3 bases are TGTGCCAGCAGTCCCGTGCCTAGCGGGAGGGCCGGGAATGAGCAGTTCTTC. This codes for CASSPVPSGRAGNEQFF.

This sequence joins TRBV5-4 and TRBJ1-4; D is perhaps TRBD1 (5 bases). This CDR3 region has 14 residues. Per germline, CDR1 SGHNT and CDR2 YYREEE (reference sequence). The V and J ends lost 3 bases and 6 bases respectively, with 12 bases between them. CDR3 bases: TGTGCCAGCAGCTCGGGGGGTTCTCATGAAAAACTGTTTTTT. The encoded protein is CASSSGGSHEKLFF. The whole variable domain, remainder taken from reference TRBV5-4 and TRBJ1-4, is ETGVTQSPTHLIKTRGQQVTLRCSSQSGHNTVSWYQQALGQGPQFIFQYYREEENGRGNFPPRFSGLQFPNYSSELNVNALELDDSALYLCASSSGGSHEKLFFGSGTQLSVL.

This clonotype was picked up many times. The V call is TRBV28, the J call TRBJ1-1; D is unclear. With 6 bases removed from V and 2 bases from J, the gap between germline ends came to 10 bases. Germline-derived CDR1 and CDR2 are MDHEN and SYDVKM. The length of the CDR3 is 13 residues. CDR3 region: CASSLLANTEAFF. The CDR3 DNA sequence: TGTGCCAGCAGCCTGTTGGCCAACACTGAAGCTTTCTTT.

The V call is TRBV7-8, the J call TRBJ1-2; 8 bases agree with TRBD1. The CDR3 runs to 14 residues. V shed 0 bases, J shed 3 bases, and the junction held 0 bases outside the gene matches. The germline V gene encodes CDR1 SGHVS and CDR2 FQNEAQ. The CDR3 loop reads CASSLAGQDYGYTF. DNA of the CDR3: TGTGCCAGCAGCTTAGCGGGACAGGACTATGGCTACACCTTC.

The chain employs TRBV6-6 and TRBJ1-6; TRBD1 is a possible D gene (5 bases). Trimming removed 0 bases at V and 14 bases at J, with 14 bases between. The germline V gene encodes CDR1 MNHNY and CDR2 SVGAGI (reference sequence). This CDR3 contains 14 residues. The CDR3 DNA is TGTGCCAGCAGTTACTCGGGAACAGGCATGGCCCTCCACTTT. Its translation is CASSYSGTGMALHF.

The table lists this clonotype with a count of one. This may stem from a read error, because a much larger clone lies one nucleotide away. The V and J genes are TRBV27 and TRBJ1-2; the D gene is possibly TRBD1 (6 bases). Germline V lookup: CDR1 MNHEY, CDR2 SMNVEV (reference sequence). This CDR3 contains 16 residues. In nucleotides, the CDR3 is TGTGCCAGCAGTTTAAGTCCAGGGGCCTTTAACTATGGCTTCACCTTC. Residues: CASSLSPGAFNYGFTF.

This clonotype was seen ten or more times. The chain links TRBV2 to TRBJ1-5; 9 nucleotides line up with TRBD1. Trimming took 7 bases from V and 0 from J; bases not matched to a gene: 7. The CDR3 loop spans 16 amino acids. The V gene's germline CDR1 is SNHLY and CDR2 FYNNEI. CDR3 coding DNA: TGTGCCAGCACGTTACAGGGGGCTCATAGCAATCAGCCCCAGCATTTT. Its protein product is CASTLQGAHSNQPQHF. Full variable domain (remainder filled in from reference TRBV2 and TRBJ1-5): EPEVTQTPSHQVTQMGQEVILRCVPISNHLYFYWYRQILGQKVEFLVSFYNNEISEKSEIFDDQFSVERPDGSNFTLKIRSTKLEDSAMYFCASTLQGAHSNQPQHFGDGTRLSIL.

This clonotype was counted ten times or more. The CDR3 sequence is CASSSLTSGRANEQFF. The CDR3 bases are TGTGCCAGCAGCTCGCTGACTAGCGGGAGAGCGAATGAGCAGTTCTTC. The V gene is TRBV7-2, the J gene TRBJ2-1; 12 bases line up with TRBD2. This CDR3 contains 16 residues. The germline V gene has CDR1 SGHTA and CDR2 FQGNSA. V trimming: 4 bases; J trimming: 7 bases; junction bases outside the gene matches: 8. The variable domain in full, with the rest retrieved from reference TRBV7-2 and TRBJ2-1, is GAGVSQSPSNKVTEKGKDVELRCDPISGHTALYWYRQSLGQGLEFLIYFQGNSAPDKSGLPSDRFSAERTGGSVSTLTIQRTQQEDSAVYLCASSSLTSGRANEQFFGPGTRLTVL.

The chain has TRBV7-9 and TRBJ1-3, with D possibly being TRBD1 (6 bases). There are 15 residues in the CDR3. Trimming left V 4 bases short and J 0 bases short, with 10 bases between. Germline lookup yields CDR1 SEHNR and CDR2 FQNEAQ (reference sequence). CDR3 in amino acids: CASSSGHNSGNTIYF. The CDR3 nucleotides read TGTGCCAGCAGCTCGGGACATAACTCTGGAAACACCATATATTTT.

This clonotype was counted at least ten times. DNA of the CDR3: TGTGCCAGCAGCGAAAGGACAGGCTCTGGAAACACCATATATTTT. Encoded protein: CASSERTGSGNTIYF. V usage is TRBV7-9 and J usage is TRBJ1-3; 7 bases map to TRBD1. CDR1 and CDR2 (germline): SEHNR, FQNEAQ (reference sequence). After removal of 5 bases from V and 0 bases from J, the junction contained 4 bases not matched to a gene. The CDR3 runs 15 residues.

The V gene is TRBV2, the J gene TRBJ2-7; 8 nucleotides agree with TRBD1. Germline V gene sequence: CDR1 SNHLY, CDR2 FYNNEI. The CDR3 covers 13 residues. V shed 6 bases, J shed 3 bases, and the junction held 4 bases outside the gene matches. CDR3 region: CASRGTGGYEQYF. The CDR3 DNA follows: TGTGCCAGCAGGGGGACAGGAGGCTACGAGCAGTACTTC. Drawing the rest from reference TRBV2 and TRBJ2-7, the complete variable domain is EPEVTQTPSHQVTQMGQEVILRCVPISNHLYFYWYRQILGQKVEFLVSFYNNEISEKSEIFDDQFSVERPDGSNFTLKIRSTKLEDSAMYFCASRGTGGYEQYFGPGTRLTVT.

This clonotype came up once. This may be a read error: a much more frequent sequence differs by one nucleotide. The CDR3 protein is CASSLRTTGANEQFF. The CDR3 nucleotides read TGTGCCAGCAGCTTACGGACTACCGGGGCCAATGAGCAGTTCTTC. The V call is TRBV7-9, the J call TRBJ2-1; a weak D match, TRBD2 (6 bases). This CDR3 comprises 15 residues. Per the germline V gene, CDR1 is SEHNR and CDR2 is FQNEAQ (reference sequence). The ends were cut back, 2 bases at V and 6 bases at J, with 14 bases in the middle.

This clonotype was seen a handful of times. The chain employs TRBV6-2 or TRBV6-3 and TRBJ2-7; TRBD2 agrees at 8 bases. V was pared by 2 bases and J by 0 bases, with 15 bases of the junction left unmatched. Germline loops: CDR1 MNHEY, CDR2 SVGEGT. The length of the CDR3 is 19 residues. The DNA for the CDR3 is TGTGCCAGCAGTTACGTTGGAGCGGGAGCCCAATGGAGCTCCTACGAGCAGTACTTC. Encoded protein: CASSYVGAGAQWSSYEQYF.

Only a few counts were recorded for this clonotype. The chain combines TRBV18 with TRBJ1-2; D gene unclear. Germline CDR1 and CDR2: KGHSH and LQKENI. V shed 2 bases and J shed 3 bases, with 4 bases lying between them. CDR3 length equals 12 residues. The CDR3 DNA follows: TGTGCCAGCTCACCAGGCGACTATGGCTACACCTTC. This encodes CASSPGDYGYTF. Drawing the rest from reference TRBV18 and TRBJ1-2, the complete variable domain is NAGVMQNPRHLVRRRGQEARLRCSPMKGHSHVYWYRQLPEEGLKFMVYLQKENIIDESGMPKERFSAEFPKEGPSILRIQQVVRGDSAAYFCASSPGDYGYTFGSGTRLTVV.

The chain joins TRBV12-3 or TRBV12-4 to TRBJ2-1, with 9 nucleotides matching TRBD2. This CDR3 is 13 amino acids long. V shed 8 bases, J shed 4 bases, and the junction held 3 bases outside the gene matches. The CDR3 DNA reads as TGTGCCAGCGGCGGGGGGGTATACAATGAGCAGTTCTTC. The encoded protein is CASGGGVYNEQFF.